A single sample is the source of the 18 T cell receptor beta chains below, sequenced in a study of control samples from healthy donors and cancer patients. Some clones are missing from TCRdb's copy, which holds only in-frame ones; the method was immunoSEQ multiplex PCR. The data show 120,000 or so clones, more than 70% seen once. The source material was blood. The receptors were sampled from a man in his 60s in good health.

This chain uses TRBV5-1 with TRBJ1-2; the D is unclear. V was clipped by 3 bases and J by 0 bases, with 6 bases between them. CDR3 length: 13 residues. Germline V gene data show CDR1 as SGHRS and CDR2 as YFSETQ. CDR3 nucleotide sequence: TGCGCCAGCAGCTCAGAACCTAACTATGGCTACACCTTC. Translation gives CASSSEPNYGYTF.

The chain joins TRBV2 to TRBJ2-3; 13 bases agree with TRBD2. This CDR3 has 16 amino acids. The V gene end was trimmed by 6 bases and the J gene end by 7 bases; junction bases not matched to a gene: 10. Germline V gene sequence: CDR1 SNHLY, CDR2 FYNNEI. In nucleotides, the CDR3 is TGTGCCAGCAGCGGTAGACTAGCGGGGGGTACTAATACGCAGTATTTT. Protein sequence: CASSGRLAGGTNTQYF.

The chain combines TRBV5-4 with TRBJ2-7, with D possibly TRBD2 on 6 matching bases. The germline V and J ends were trimmed by 0 bases and 4 bases, with 11 bases remaining between them. CDR1 and CDR2 (germline): SGHNT, YYREEE (reference sequence). The CDR3 sequence is 14 residues long. The CDR3 spells CASSLEKGGYEQYF. Written as DNA, the CDR3 is TGTGCCAGCAGCTTGGAGAAGGGAGGATACGAGCAGTACTTC.

The CDR3 DNA follows: TGTGCCAGCGCTATGCGGGGGTCTGACACTGAAGCTTTCTTT. This encodes CASAMRGSDTEAFF. The chain couples TRBV6-5 to TRBJ1-1; weak D call: TRBD1 (5 bases). Trimming cost V 8 bases and J 3 bases, with 16 bases left between them. Germline V lookup: CDR1 MNHEY, CDR2 SVGAGI. The CDR3 runs to 14 residues.

This chain links TRBV5-5 with TRBJ2-5; 14 bases match TRBD2. Germline V gives CDR1 SGHKS, CDR2 YYEKEE (reference sequence). Unmatched junction bases numbered 5, after V lost 5 bases and J lost 5 bases. This CDR3 is built from 15 residues. The CDR3 DNA follows: TGTGCCAGCAGGGTGGGACTAGCGGGGGCCGAGACCCAGTACTTC. This encodes CASRVGLAGAETQYF.

V and J are TRBV4-3 and TRBJ1-2; no definite D call. The CDR3 has 16 residues. Germline loops: CDR1 LGHNA, CDR2 YSLEER. The V gene lost 0 bases and the J gene lost 8 bases, with 19 bases spanning the gap. The CDR3 DNA sequence: TGCGCCAGCAGCCAAGATCTTGGGAACGGAGTGGGAGGCTACACCTTC. As protein: CASSQDLGNGVGGYTF.

This clone has just one count. The rearrangement joins TRBV28 to TRBJ2-7; TRBD2 aligns across 10 bases. In germline, CDR1 is MDHEN, CDR2 SYDVKM. The CDR3 extends over 15 amino acids. V lost 6 bases and J lost 12; bases outside the gene matches: 17. The CDR3, as DNA: TGTGCCAGCAGCCAGGGAACTAGCGGGGAAAGCTTGGGGTACTTC. Translating gives CASSQGTSGESLGYF.

The chain joins TRBV6-5 to TRBJ1-2; 7 positions agree with TRBD1. This CDR3 is 11 amino acids long. Germline V gives CDR1 MNHEY, CDR2 SVGAGI. J lost 13 bases, V lost 6 bases, and 8 bases had no gene match. In nucleotides, the CDR3 is TGTGCCAGCAGAAAACAGGGGTTTAGCACCTTC. This encodes CASRKQGFSTF.

V gene TRBV30 combines with J gene TRBJ1-2; the D is unclear. CDR1 and CDR2 from the germline V gene are GTSNPN and SVGIG (reference sequence). This CDR3 comprises 12 residues. Trimming shortened V by 0 bases and J by 7 bases, and 9 bases separated the two germline ends. CDR3 protein: CAWSVLAAGYTF. The CDR3 nucleotides read TGTGCCTGGAGTGTACTGGCAGCTGGCTACACCTTC.

This clone is a singleton in its sample. This chain uses TRBV28 with TRBJ1-5; no reliable D call. The CDR3 contains 16 residues. Trimming stripped 1 base from V and 9 bases from J, with 19 bases between. Germline CDR1 MDHEN, CDR2 SYDVKM. The CDR3 nucleotides are TGTGCCAGCAGTTTATATTCCCGGTCGGGTCGGGGGCCCCAGCATTTT. Its translation: CASSLYSRSGRGPQHF.

V gene TRBV13 combines with J gene TRBJ1-6; possibly TRBD1 for D (5 bases). This CDR3 comprises 15 residues. V was trimmed by 6 bases and J by 6 bases, leaving 15 bases between them. The germline V gene encodes CDR1 PRHDT and CDR2 FYEKMQ (reference sequence). CDR3 DNA: TGTGCCAGCAGTCATGGGGCCCAATTTAATTCACCCCTCCACTTT. The encoded protein is CASSHGAQFNSPLHF.

CDR3 DNA: TGTGCCAGCAGCGCCGGAGGGGGAAATGAGCAGTTCTTC. It codes for CASSAGGGNEQFF. The chain joins TRBV7-2 to TRBJ2-1; D is perhaps TRBD1 or TRBD2 (6 bases each). The CDR3 is made up of 13 amino acids. Germline V gene lookup returns CDR1 SGHTA and CDR2 FQGNSA. Trimming took 5 bases from V and 7 from J, leaving 12 bases between them.

This chain connects TRBV10-1 to TRBJ1-5; tentatively, D is TRBD1 (6 bases). V was clipped by 4 bases and J by 2 bases, with 12 bases between them. This CDR3 is 15 amino acids long. The germline V gene has CDR1 WNHNN and CDR2 SYGVQD (reference sequence). The CDR3: CASSGVRGGNQPQHF. CDR3 coding DNA: TGCGCCAGCAGTGGGGTCAGGGGAGGCAATCAGCCCCAGCATTTT.

V gene TRBV4-1 combines with J gene TRBJ1-4; no clear D gene. The CDR3 sequence is 17 residues long. The V gene lost 5 bases and the J gene lost 5 bases, with 21 bases spanning the gap. Germline assignment: CDR1 MGHRA and CDR2 YSYEKL. CDR3 sequence (DNA): TGCGCCAGCAGCTCTTCCCCGGCTGACACGAGAAATGAAAAACTGTTTTTT. Amino acids: CASSSSPADTRNEKLFF.

In nucleotides, the CDR3 is TGTGCCAGCAGCTTAGCCGTTGGTCAGATCAATTCACCCCTCCACTTT. This gives the protein CASSLAVGQINSPLHF. J is TRBJ1-6 and V is TRBV7-8; D uncertain. Germline V gene sequence: CDR1 SGHVS, CDR2 FQNEAQ. This CDR3 contains 16 residues. Trimming took off 0 bases at V and 7 bases at J, with 13 bases between the two ends.

The chain has TRBV12-3 or TRBV12-4 and TRBJ2-7; D is possibly TRBD2 (5 bases). The CDR3 sequence is 12 residues long. The V and J ends lost 2 bases and 5 bases respectively, with 7 bases between them. The CDR3 nucleotides are TGTGCCAGCAGTTTATGGAGGAACGAGCAGTACTTC. Translated: CASSLWRNEQYF.

This chain joins TRBV7-9 and TRBJ2-2; D gene ambiguous. The CDR3 is made up of 13 amino acids. From germline, CDR1 is SEHNR and CDR2 FQNEAQ (reference sequence). The V end lost 1 base, the J end lost 6 bases, and 6 bases lay between the germline ends. The CDR3 nucleotides read TGTGCCAGCAGCTTAGTGGTCGCCGGGGAGCTGTTTTTT. Protein: CASSLVVAGELFF.

This clone was counted once. The chain combines TRBV3-1 (or the pseudogene TRBV3-2) with TRBJ2-2, with 13 bases fitting TRBD2. The germline V gene encodes CDR1 LGHDT and CDR2 YNNKEL (reference sequence). This CDR3 is built from 16 residues. Germline trimming cut 4 bases from V and 7 bases from J; bases unmatched to any gene: 6. Written as DNA, the CDR3 is TGTGCCAGCAGCCGCGGACTAGCGGGGGTGGGCGGGGAGCTGTTTTTT. Its protein product is CASSRGLAGVGGELFF.